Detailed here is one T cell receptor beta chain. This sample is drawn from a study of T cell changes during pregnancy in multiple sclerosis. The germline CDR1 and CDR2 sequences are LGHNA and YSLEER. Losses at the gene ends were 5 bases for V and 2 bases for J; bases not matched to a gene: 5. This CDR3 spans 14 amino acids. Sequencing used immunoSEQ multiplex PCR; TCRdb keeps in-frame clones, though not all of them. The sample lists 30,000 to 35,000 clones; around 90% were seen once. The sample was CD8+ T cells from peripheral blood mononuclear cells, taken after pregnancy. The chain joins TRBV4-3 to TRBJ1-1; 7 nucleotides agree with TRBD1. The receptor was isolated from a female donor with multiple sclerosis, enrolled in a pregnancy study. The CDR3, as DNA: TGCGCCAGCAGCTCGGGACAGCTAAACACTGAAGCTTTCTTT. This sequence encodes CASSSGQLNTEAFF.